This T cell receptor (beta chain) is drawn from a study of shared clonotypes between healthy human individuals. Study-wide findings and caveats: Roughly 4.7% was the fraction of naive CD4 clonotypes found shared across four donors. Larger richness was generally estimated for naive than memory subsets.

Germline values: CDR1 KGHSH, CDR2 LQKENI. The CDR3 has 14 residues. The germline V and J ends were trimmed by 5 bases and 7 bases, with 14 bases remaining between them. Partitioning of CD4+ cells yielded a CD45RA+ naive subset and a CD45RA-negative memory subset. Of note for this clone: Its antigen is as yet unknown.

It was at deep level that the assay was run. The table came from immunoSEQ multiplex PCR; TCRdb's copy has only in-frame clones and leaves some out. The table includes 1.4 million or so clones, roughly 98.5% detected once. This rearrangement joins TRBV18 to TRBJ1-4; D ambiguous. This receptor was obtained from a man aged 25-40 years in good health. The sample consisted of naive CD4+ T cells sorted from blood. Subset specified: CD45RA+ positively selected. The CDR3 loop reads CASSVLEGGEKLFF. The CDR3 DNA follows: TGTGCCAGCTCAGTACTGGAGGGCGGTGAAAAACTGTTTTTT.